This T cell receptor (beta chain) was captured in a study of blood T cell repertoires in COVID-19. Overall study context: T cells, B-cell-depleted T cells, or PBMCs provided the cDNA or gDNA that served as material.

CDR3 length: 14 amino acids. In germline, CDR1 is MNHEY, CDR2 SVGEGT. V dropped 1 base and J dropped 4 bases, with 5 bases sitting between them. Sequencing was performed with immunoSEQ multiplex PCR; in TCRdb, only in-frame clones are kept and a portion is missing. The sample has about 120,000 clones; approximately 85% are singletons. In its sample, this clone was seen many times. The specimen was peripheral blood. The chain carries TRBV6-2 or TRBV6-3 and TRBJ1-6, with no clear D. The clonotype was recovered from an older woman with COVID-19, enrolled during active disease. In nucleotides, the CDR3 is TGTGCCAGCAGTTACTTACAGTATAATTCACCCCTCCACTTT. Residues: CASSYLQYNSPLHF.